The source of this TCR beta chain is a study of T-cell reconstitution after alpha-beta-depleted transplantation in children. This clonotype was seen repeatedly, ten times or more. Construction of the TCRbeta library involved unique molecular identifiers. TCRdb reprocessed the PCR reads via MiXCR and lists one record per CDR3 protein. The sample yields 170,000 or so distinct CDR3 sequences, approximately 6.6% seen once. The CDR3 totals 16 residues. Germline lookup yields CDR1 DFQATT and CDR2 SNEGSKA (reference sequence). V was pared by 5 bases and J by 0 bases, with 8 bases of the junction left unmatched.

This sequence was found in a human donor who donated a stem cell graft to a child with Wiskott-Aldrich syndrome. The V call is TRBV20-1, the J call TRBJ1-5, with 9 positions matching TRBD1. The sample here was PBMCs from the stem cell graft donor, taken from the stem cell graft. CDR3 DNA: TGCAGTGCTCTCGGGACAGGGTGGGATAGCAATCAGCCCCAGCATTTT. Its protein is CSALGTGWDSNQPQHF.